Given below is one T cell receptor beta chain in context. The clone's antigen remains unknown. Base quality data are lacking; no much larger clone is found one base away. TCRbeta CDR3 regions were amplified from genomic DNA using the immunoSEQ Assay, a bias-controlled multiplex PCR. As for the authors' bioinformatics: The number of nucleated cells in each sample was estimated from the amplification of reference gene primers within the assay. Sequence reads were collapsed and filtered to measure the absolute abundance of every unique TCRbeta CDR3 rearrangement. For each sample, productive Simpson clonality was calculated by taking the square root of Simpson's diversity index across productive rearrangements. The table comes from immuneACCESS by way of TCRdb, which keeps in-frame sequences with V and J called. Part of the clones is missing from these tables; in studies checked, under half for an unresolved V gene and the rest for unknown reasons. V and J calls and clone size come straight from that table; D and trimming were deduced from the DNA. The sample data list about 28,000 clones, and roughly 87% of these were observed just once. The ten largest clones represent 5% to 6% of the sample.

V is shortened by 0 bases, J by 3 bases, and the region joining them spans 6 bases. Including the terminal cysteine and phenylalanine, the CDR3 comprises 13 residues. The DNA shown is the 39-base CDR3, in frame from base 1. Sequences SGHAT (CDR1) and FQNNGV (CDR2) are obtained from the germline V gene. Whole blood was collected in K2EDTA tubes by collaborating institutions according to the institutions' own protocols. For TCRbeta analysis, collaborators shipped samples as frozen whole blood, isolated PBMCs, or DNA extracted from either of those sample types. The data were taken from a study of blood T cell repertoires in COVID-19 (dated by TCRdb to the early 2020s). For context, the study as a whole: Samples from collaborators originated in the United States, Italy and Spain and spanned both the acute and convalescent phases of COVID-19. Subjects who had been exposed to COVID-19, were actively infected with it, or had recovered from it provided the deeply sampled blood TCRbeta repertoires that made up the dataset. Nearly every sample came with metadata listing a de-identified subject ID, COVID-19 status, age in years and sex. HLA class I and class II types, where available, came from metadata supplied by the sample provider rather than from assay-based typing. The material from the prospective study consisted of cDNA or gDNA derived from T cells, B-cell-depleted T cells, or PBMCs. The repertoires were released in a freely available public database meant as a resource for research on the immune response to SARS-CoV-2. The samples were drawn from two sources: the first 160 participants of the ongoing ImmuneRACE study, and over 1,000 subjects contributed by 6 global collaborators. Study-level results and caveats: How much clinical and demographic metadata was included differed by source and by participant, and the metadata was provided uncurated.

This receptor was obtained from a man aged 55 to 69 with active COVID-19. The sample comprised peripheral blood. This receptor chain uses TRBV11-2 and TRBJ2-7; the D gene cannot be resolved reliably. The CDR3 sequence is CASSLESSYEQYF. DNA sequence: TGTGCCAGCAGCTTAGAGTCGAGCTACGAGCAGTACTTC.